These 25 T cell receptor beta chains originate from one sample sequenced in a study of T cell responses to AZD1222 COVID-19 vaccine. TCRdb keeps only in-frame clones here, not all; method: immunoSEQ multiplex PCR. Of about 100,000 clones listed, about 89% were seen once; the top ten hold 16%. Sequenced here: peripheral blood, sampled on day 0 of AZD1222 vaccination. All receptors derive from an adult in good health.

The chain has TRBV7-9 and TRBJ1-2; tentatively, D is TRBD1 (6 bases). Germline V CDR1 and CDR2: SEHNR, FQNEAQ (reference sequence). The ends were cut back, 5 bases at V and 4 bases at J, with 20 bases in the middle. The CDR3 runs to 16 residues. The chain's CDR3 is CASSPSRGASSYGYTF. DNA of the CDR3: TGTGCCAGCAGCCCTAGTCGGGGGGCGAGCAGCTATGGCTACACCTTC.

The chain uses TRBV20-1 and TRBJ1-1; D is ambiguous. V was clipped by 7 bases and J by 8 bases, with 11 bases between them. Germline values: CDR1 DFQATT, CDR2 SNEGSKA (reference sequence). The CDR3 totals 10 residues. The CDR3 nucleotides read TGCAGTGTTGGAACTGAGGAAGCTTTCTTT. This translates into CSVGTEEAFF.

V is TRBV28 and J is TRBJ2-5, with TRBD1 as a possible D gene (5 bases). Between the trimmed V and J ends, which lost 2 bases and 7 bases, there was a span of 11 bases. The CDR3 consists of 13 residues. Germline lookup yields CDR1 MDHEN and CDR2 SYDVKM. In nucleotides, the CDR3 is TGTGCCAGCAGTTTAGGCAGGGCCGGGACCCAGTACTTC. Protein: CASSLGRAGTQYF.

The chain employs TRBV6-5 and TRBJ1-2; TRBD1 aligns across 7 bases. Germline V CDR1 and CDR2: MNHEY, SVGAGI. V was pared by 5 bases and J by 2 bases, with 8 bases of the junction left unmatched. This CDR3 region has 15 residues. The DNA of the CDR3 is TGTGCCAGCAGTCCACAGGGGTGGGCAAACTATGGCTACACCTTC. This gives the protein CASSPQGWANYGYTF.

DNA of the CDR3: TGTGCCAGCACCAACCCGGACAGGCCGTACGGCTACACCTTC. As protein: CASTNPDRPYGYTF. The V gene is TRBV6-6, the J gene TRBJ1-2; 7 bases map to TRBD1. Germline CDR1 reads MNHNY; CDR2 reads SVGAGI (reference sequence). The trim removed 7 bases at V and 8 bases at J, leaving 13 bases unmatched. The CDR3 totals 14 residues.

This chain connects TRBV30 to TRBJ2-1; D gene ambiguous. The CDR3 is 14 amino acids. V was clipped by 3 bases and J by 0 bases, with 9 bases between them. Germline assignment: CDR1 GTSNPN and CDR2 SVGIG (reference sequence). CDR3 amino acids: CAWSIYPSYNEQFF. CDR3 nucleotides: TGTGCCTGGAGCATTTACCCCTCCTACAATGAGCAGTTCTTC.

This chain joins TRBV6-5 and TRBJ2-1, with D uncertain. V shed 2 bases and J shed 3 bases, with 14 bases lying between them. The CDR3 contains 16 residues. Per germline, CDR1 MNHEY and CDR2 SVGAGI. As DNA, the CDR3 is TGTGCCAGCAGTTACGGCGGTCGCCTGGGCTACAATGAGCAGTTCTTC. Its protein is CASSYGGRLGYNEQFF.

The CDR3: CASSLMRGETQYF. The CDR3 DNA sequence: TGCGCCAGCAGCTTAATGAGAGGGGAGACCCAGTACTTC. This chain connects TRBV5-1 to TRBJ2-5, with a tentative D call TRBD2 (5 bases). Germline V gene sequence: CDR1 SGHRS, CDR2 YFSETQ. The CDR3 has 13 amino acids. With 2 bases removed from V and 5 bases from J, the gap between germline ends came to 10 bases.

This clone is a singleton in its sample. The V and J genes are TRBV11-2 and TRBJ1-1; TRBD1 matches at 8 bases. Per germline, CDR1 SGHAT and CDR2 FQNNGV. CDR3 length: 14 amino acids. The V gene end was trimmed by 9 bases and the J gene end by 3 bases; junction bases not matched to a gene: 9. DNA of the CDR3: TGTGCCAGACGGACAGGGAGGACCTACACTGAAGCTTTCTTT. This codes for CARRTGRTYTEAFF.

This clone was recorded once. The gene calls are TRBV5-1 and TRBJ2-7; 13 bases agree with TRBD2. The CDR3 is made up of 14 amino acids. V lost 5 bases, J lost 3 bases, and 2 bases stayed unmatched. CDR1 and CDR2 from the germline V gene are SGHRS and YFSETQ. CDR3 in DNA: TGCGCCAGCAGTGGGACTAGCGGGAACTACGAGCAGTACTTC. As protein: CASSGTSGNYEQYF.

This clone was counted only a few times. The genes are TRBV2 and TRBJ2-2, with 7 bases that match TRBD2. In germline, CDR1 is SNHLY, CDR2 FYNNEI. CDR3 length: 14 residues. V gave up 4 bases and J gave up 4 bases; unmatched junction bases: 3. CDR3 sequence: CASSVQRGTGELFF. In DNA, the CDR3 is TGTGCCAGCAGTGTTCAGCGGGGCACCGGGGAGCTGTTTTTT.

This chain uses TRBV28 with TRBJ1-2; D call uncertain. This CDR3 is built from 16 residues. CDR1 MDHEN and CDR2 SYDVKM come from the germline V gene. Trimming stripped 1 base from V and 1 base from J, with 13 bases between. CDR3 in DNA: TGTGCCAGCAGTTTATATGGAGGCCACCATAACTATGGCTACACCTTC. Translation gives CASSLYGGHHNYGYTF.

This chain joins TRBV7-9 and TRBJ2-5; 9 positions agree with TRBD1. V lost 6 bases and J lost 2; bases outside the gene matches: 4. The CDR3 length is 14 residues. Germline CDR1 reads SEHNR; CDR2 reads FQNEAQ (reference sequence). The CDR3 loop reads CASSSGQGQETQYF. The CDR3 DNA sequence: TGTGCCAGCAGTTCCGGACAGGGGCAAGAGACCCAGTACTTC.

The chain links TRBV19 to TRBJ2-2, with D perhaps given as TRBD1 or TRBD2 (7 bases each). V lost 7 bases to trimming and J lost 3 bases, with 15 bases between them. CDR3 length equals 15 residues. Germline V gene sequence: CDR1 LNHDA, CDR2 SQIVND (reference sequence). The CDR3 DNA reads as TGTGCCAGTACCCCCCAGGGGGGGTACACCGGGGAGCTGTTTTTT. Translated: CASTPQGGYTGELFF.

J is TRBJ1-2 and V is TRBV27, with D possibly TRBD1 on 5 matching bases. CDR1 is MNHEY and CDR2 is SMNVEV in the germline V gene (reference sequence). The V and J ends lost 1 base and 5 bases respectively, with 8 bases between them. The CDR3 has 13 residues. For the CDR3, the DNA is TGTGCCAGCAGTTTATACTCAGGGTATGGCTACACCTTC. Residues: CASSLYSGYGYTF.

This clone was found many times. The J gene is TRBJ2-2, the V gene TRBV10-1; D ambiguous. Per germline, CDR1 WNHNN and CDR2 SYGVQD (reference sequence). The CDR3 is made up of 12 amino acids. Deletions cut 2 bases from V and 2 bases from J, with 0 bases between. As DNA, the CDR3 is TGCGCCAGCAGTGAGAACACCGGGGAGCTGTTTTTT. Encoded protein: CASSENTGELFF.

To note about this clone: At one of its ends the junction is not consistent with the germline gene, which may arise from a read error. The J gene is TRBJ2-1, the V gene TRBV2; perhaps TRBD1 as D (7 bases). Looked up from germline, CDR1 is SNHLY and CDR2 is FYNNEI. The CDR3 covers 13 residues. The CDR3: CASKGQDYDEQFF. The CDR3, as DNA: TGTGCCAGCAAAGGACAGGACTACGATGAGCAGTTCTTC.

This clone was observed once. The rearrangement uses TRBV9 and TRBJ1-3; TRBD1 might be the D (6 bases). Trimming took off 1 base at V and 1 base at J, with 12 bases between the two ends. The CDR3 is 16 amino acids. The germline V gene encodes CDR1 SGDLS and CDR2 YYNGEE. CDR3 bases: TGTGCCAGCAGCGTAATGGGGGGCGATTCTGGAAACACCATATATTTT. Encoded protein: CASSVMGGDSGNTIYF.

Only a few counts were recorded for this clone. The chain's CDR3 is CASSLAQDSYEQYF. CDR3 DNA: TGTGCCAGCAGCTTAGCACAGGACTCCTACGAGCAGTACTTC. The chain uses TRBV7-8 and TRBJ2-7, with D maybe TRBD1 (5 bases). This CDR3 region has 14 residues. In germline, CDR1 is SGHVS, CDR2 FQNEAQ. The V and J ends lost 0 bases and 0 bases respectively, with 6 bases between them. The full variable domain, with the rest looked up from reference TRBV7-8 and TRBJ2-7, is GAGVSQSPRYKVAKRGQDVALRCDPISGHVSLFWYQQALGQGPEFLTYFQNEAQLDKSGLPSDRFFAERPEGSVSTLKIQRTQQEDSAVYLCASSLAQDSYEQYFGPGTRLTVT.

This clone was detected only a few times. This sample also contains other DNA sequences that code for the same CDR3. CDR3 residues: CAISEADRAYGYTF. The CDR3 DNA sequence: TGTGCCATCAGTGAGGCGGACAGGGCCTATGGCTACACCTTC. The rearrangement links TRBV10-3 to TRBJ1-2, with 8 bases matching TRBD1. Germline V lookup: CDR1 ENHRY, CDR2 SYGVKD. V gave up 2 bases and J gave up 4 bases; unmatched junction bases: 3. The CDR3 totals 14 residues.

CDR3 in DNA: TGTGCCACCAATACGGGACAGCAGTTCTATGAAGCTTTCTTT. This encodes CATNTGQQFYEAFF. The chain is built from TRBV2 and TRBJ1-1; 7 nucleotides agree with TRBD1. With 10 bases clipped from V and 7 bases from J, the junction kept 15 bases outside the gene matches. Germline loops: CDR1 SNHLY, CDR2 FYNNEI. The CDR3 consists of 14 residues.

The chain carries TRBV9 and TRBJ2-2, with a tentative D call TRBD2 (5 bases). The CDR3 totals 13 residues. Germline V CDR1 and CDR2: SGDLS, YYNGEE. The V gene lost 2 bases and the J gene lost 7 bases, with 9 bases spanning the gap. CDR3 bases: TGTGCCAGCAGCGTGAGGGTGGGCGGGGAGCTGTTTTTT. It encodes CASSVRVGGELFF.

The V call is TRBV19, the J call TRBJ2-3; D gene ambiguous. V was shortened by 5 bases and J by 0 bases, with 9 bases between the two germline ends. The germline CDR1 and CDR2 sequences are LNHDA and SQIVND (reference sequence). This CDR3 is 14 amino acids long. The CDR3 nucleotides are TGTGCCAGTAGTGAGACAAGAAGCACAGATACGCAGTATTTT. Translation: CASSETRSTDTQYF.

This clone was seen a single time. In DNA, the CDR3 is TGTGCCAGCAGTTTTCAACAGGTGGAGCAGTACTTC. Its protein product is CASSFQQVEQYF. The genes are TRBV6-6 and TRBJ2-7; D is perhaps TRBD1 (5 bases). CDR3 length: 12 residues. V lost 4 bases, J lost 7 bases, and 11 bases lay in between. The germline gives CDR1 MNHNY, CDR2 SVGAGI (reference sequence).

This clone was detected only once. V gene TRBV7-3 combines with J gene TRBJ1-2, with D uncertain. CDR3 length: 13 residues. Germline V lookup: CDR1 SGHTA, CDR2 FQGTGA. V shed 2 bases and J shed 3 bases, with 7 bases lying between them. The CDR3 region has the DNA TGTGCCAGCAGCTTAGACGCAGACTATGGCTACACCTTC. It yields the protein CASSLDADYGYTF.